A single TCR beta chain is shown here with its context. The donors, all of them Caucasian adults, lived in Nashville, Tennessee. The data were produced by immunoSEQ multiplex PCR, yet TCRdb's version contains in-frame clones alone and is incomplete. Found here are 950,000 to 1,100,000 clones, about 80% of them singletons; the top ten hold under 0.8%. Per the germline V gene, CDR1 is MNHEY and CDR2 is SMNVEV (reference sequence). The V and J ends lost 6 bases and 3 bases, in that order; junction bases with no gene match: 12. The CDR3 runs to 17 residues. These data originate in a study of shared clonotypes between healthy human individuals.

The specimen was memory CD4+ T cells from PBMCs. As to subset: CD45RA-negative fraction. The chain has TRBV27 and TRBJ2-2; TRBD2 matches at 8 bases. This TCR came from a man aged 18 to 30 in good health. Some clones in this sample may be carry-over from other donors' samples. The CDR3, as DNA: TGTGCCAGCAGCTCTAGCGGGCGAGGAGGGTACACCGGGGAGCTGTTTTTT. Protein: CASSSSGRGGYTGELFF.